The 26 T cell receptor beta chains presented below share a single source sample, sequenced in a study of CD8+ T cells in alopecia areata. Described treatment: oral pan-JAK inhibitor, 5-10 mg twice daily. Once RNA had been extracted, it was reverse transcribed into cDNA to act as the sequencing template. Produced via immunoSEQ multiplex PCR; TCRdb's table is partial and in-frame only. The repertoire consists of 90,000 to 120,000 clones, with 84% occurring once and the leading ten covering under 25%. The sequencing here drew on CD8+ T cells sorted from blood, taken at week 24, from a patient treated with tofacitinib. The source of these receptors is a human donor with alopecia areata.

This chain connects TRBV9 to TRBJ2-5; 7 nucleotides line up with TRBD1. There are 15 residues in the CDR3. Germline CDR1 SGDLS, CDR2 YYNGEE. Losses at the gene ends were 4 bases for V and 0 bases for J; bases not matched to a gene: 6. CDR3 sequence: CASSPIGQDQETQYF. As DNA, the CDR3 is TGTGCCAGCAGCCCCATCGGACAGGACCAAGAGACCCAGTACTTC.

The CDR3 DNA sequence: TGCAGCGTCCAACGACTAGCTGGGGAGCTGTTTTTT. It specifies CSVQRLAGELFF. The chain is built from TRBV29-1 and TRBJ2-2; 7 nucleotides agree with TRBD2. The germline gives CDR1 SQVTM, CDR2 ANQGSEA. The CDR3 is 12 residues long. V lost 6 bases to trimming and J lost 8 bases; unmatched junction nucleotides: 6.

The rearrangement links TRBV7-9 to TRBJ2-1, with TRBD1 matching over 12 bases. This CDR3 region has 16 residues. Looked up from germline, CDR1 is SEHNR and CDR2 is FQNEAQ (reference sequence). The junction had 14 bases not matched to a gene; V was cut back by 5 bases and J by 12 bases. CDR3 bases: TGTGCCAGCAGCCGAAAATCCGGGACAGGGGGCTCTGGGCAGTTCTTC. It codes for CASSRKSGTGGSGQFF.

This clone was recorded only once. The chain couples TRBV4-1 to TRBJ2-2, with 10 positions matching TRBD1. The CDR3 spans 16 residues. J was trimmed by 6 bases and V by 3 bases; bases with no gene match: 7. Germline assignment: CDR1 MGHRA and CDR2 YSYEKL. CDR3 protein: CASSHMIGQGAGELFF. CDR3 in DNA: TGCGCCAGCAGCCATATGATTGGACAGGGGGCCGGGGAGCTGTTTTTT.

The genes are TRBV7-3 and TRBJ2-5; D uncertain. The V end lost 4 bases, the J end lost 5 bases, and 11 bases lay between the germline ends. The CDR3 loop spans 13 amino acids. Germline lookup yields CDR1 SGHTA and CDR2 FQGTGA. The CDR3 sequence is CASSSPLRETQYF. CDR3 bases: TGTGCCAGCAGCTCCCCGCTAAGGGAGACCCAGTACTTC.

The genes are TRBV2 and TRBJ2-3, with 7 bases lining up with TRBD1. The CDR3 is 12 residues long. Per the germline V gene, CDR1 is SNHLY and CDR2 is FYNNEI. V lost 6 bases and J lost 6; bases outside the gene matches: 3. DNA for the CDR3: TGTGCCAGCAGCGAGGGGGCGGATACGCAGTATTTT. This gives the protein CASSEGADTQYF.

The chain uses TRBV7-2 and TRBJ1-1; the match to TRBD1 covers 7 bases. The length of the CDR3 is 16 residues. The V segment lost 3 bases and the J segment 5 bases; nucleotides outside the gene matches: 12. CDR1 is SGHTA and CDR2 is FQGNSA in the germline V gene. The CDR3 reads CASSLRWAGGRTEAFF. The CDR3, as DNA: TGTGCCAGCAGCTTGCGTTGGGCAGGGGGTAGGACTGAAGCTTTCTTT.

This rearrangement joins TRBV20-1 to TRBJ2-5; D gene unclear. Germline-derived CDR1 and CDR2 are DFQATT and SNEGSKA (reference sequence). The germline V and J ends were trimmed by 6 bases and 7 bases, with 12 bases remaining between them. The CDR3 runs 11 residues. Here the CDR3 reads CSAPVVVTQYF. Here the CDR3 DNA reads TGCAGTGCCCCAGTCGTGGTGACCCAGTACTTC.

This rearrangement joins TRBV7-9 to TRBJ2-7, with D unresolved. There are 13 residues in the CDR3. Per the germline V gene, CDR1 is SEHNR and CDR2 is FQNEAQ (reference sequence). Trimming shortened V by 1 base and J by 5 bases, and 9 bases separated the two germline ends. CDR3 in amino acids: CASSLVPANEQYF. The CDR3 bases are TGTGCCAGCAGCTTAGTTCCAGCCAACGAGCAGTACTTC.

Only a few counts were recorded for this clone. In DNA, the CDR3 is TGCAGCGTTGAAGAGTTTGGAGACATTCAGTACTTC. Its protein product is CSVEEFGDIQYF. The chain uses TRBV29-1 and TRBJ2-4; D remains unclear. This CDR3 is built from 12 residues. Germline V lookup: CDR1 SQVTM, CDR2 ANQGSEA. Trimming shortened V by 0 bases and J by 8 bases, and 8 bases separated the two germline ends.

This clone was seen a single time. The genes are TRBV13 and TRBJ2-7; D possibly corresponds to TRBD1 (6 bases). V dropped 6 bases and J dropped 2 bases, with 20 bases sitting between them. The CDR3 length is 16 residues. Per the germline V gene, CDR1 is PRHDT and CDR2 is FYEKMQ (reference sequence). The CDR3 nucleotides are TGTGCCAGCAGTGAGACGGGGACAAGTGGTACCTACGAGCAGTACTTC. Translated: CASSETGTSGTYEQYF.

The chain employs TRBV7-6 and TRBJ2-7; D remains ambiguous. The CDR3 covers 14 residues. Germline loops: CDR1 SGHVS, CDR2 FNYEAQ. V was clipped by 5 bases and J by 3 bases, with 14 bases between them. The DNA for the CDR3 is TGTGCCAGCAGCAACCCCGGGCCCGACTACGAGCAGTACTTC. It specifies CASSNPGPDYEQYF.

The V and J genes are TRBV13 and TRBJ2-7; 7 nucleotides line up with TRBD1. The V segment lost 5 bases and the J segment 0 bases; nucleotides outside the gene matches: 7. This CDR3 region has 15 residues. Germline assignment: CDR1 PRHDT and CDR2 FYEKMQ (reference sequence). CDR3 nucleotides: TGTGCCAGCAGCATCCGAGGGACAGCCTCCTACGAGCAGTACTTC. This gives the protein CASSIRGTASYEQYF. The full variable domain, completed using reference TRBV13 and TRBJ2-7, is AAGVIQSPRHLIKEKRETATLKCYPIPRHDTVYWYQQGPGQDPQFLISFYEKMQSDKGSIPDRFSAQQFSDYHSELNMSSLELGDSALYFCASSIRGTASYEQYFGPGTRLTVT.

The rearrangement links TRBV6-5 to TRBJ1-2; 9 positions agree with TRBD1. This CDR3 is built from 15 residues. Losses at the gene ends were 0 bases for V and 4 bases for J; bases not matched to a gene: 3. The germline CDR1 and CDR2 sequences are MNHEY and SVGAGI. CDR3 in amino acids: CASSYSGTGTYGYTF. The CDR3 DNA sequence: TGTGCCAGCAGTTACTCGGGGACAGGGACCTATGGCTACACCTTC.

The chain recombines TRBV2 with TRBJ2-1; unclear D gene. The CDR3 is made up of 13 amino acids. V lost 2 bases, J lost 7 bases, and 9 bases lay in between. The germline gives CDR1 SNHLY, CDR2 FYNNEI. The CDR3 here is CASSEFPKNEQFF. CDR3 nucleotide sequence: TGTGCCAGCAGTGAATTCCCGAAGAATGAGCAGTTCTTC.

The genes are TRBV18 and TRBJ1-5; D is perhaps TRBD1 (5 bases). The CDR3 consists of 15 residues. Trimming shortened V by 3 bases and J by 3 bases, and 12 bases separated the two germline ends. Germline-derived CDR1 and CDR2 are KGHSH and LQKENI. CDR3 DNA: TGTGCCAGCTCACCCACGGGGGGGGTCAATCAGCCCCAGCATTTT. It encodes CASSPTGGVNQPQHF.

This clone was seen once. CDR3 sequence reads: CASSLVNNEQFF. The CDR3 DNA is TGTGCCAGCAGCTTGGTTAACAATGAGCAGTTCTTC. V gene TRBV5-6 combines with J gene TRBJ2-1; D is unresolved. The CDR3 covers 12 residues. V shed 0 bases and J shed 5 bases, with 3 bases lying between them. In germline, CDR1 is SGHDT, CDR2 YYEEEE.

This chain joins TRBV7-2 and TRBJ2-2, with D unresolved. V shed 1 base and J shed 7 bases, with 7 bases lying between them. The CDR3 spans 13 residues. Germline CDR1 and CDR2: SGHTA and FQGNSA. The CDR3 region has the DNA TGTGCCAGCAGCTTAGGAGGCGGCGGGGAGCTGTTTTTT. Protein product: CASSLGGGGELFF.

The V and J genes are TRBV5-4 and TRBJ2-2, with 10 positions matching TRBD2. Germline CDR1 and CDR2: SGHNT and YYREEE (reference sequence). J lost 2 bases, V lost 5 bases, and 3 bases had no gene match. The CDR3 extends over 15 amino acids. The chain's CDR3 is CASSGTSANTGELFF. The CDR3 region has the DNA TGTGCCAGCAGTGGGACTAGCGCCAACACCGGGGAGCTGTTTTTT.

V and J are TRBV2 and TRBJ2-7; TRBD1 agrees at 7 bases. Trimming removed 0 bases from V and 1 base from J; junction bases left unmatched: 3. The length of the CDR3 is 15 residues. Germline CDR1 SNHLY, CDR2 FYNNEI. CDR3 amino acids: CASSEARDRSYEQYF. DNA for the CDR3: TGTGCCAGCAGTGAAGCTAGGGACAGATCCTACGAGCAGTACTTC.

CDR3 region: CASGRGQQPGELFF. The CDR3 DNA reads as TGCGCCAGCGGCCGCGGACAGCAACCCGGGGAGCTGTTTTTT. The chain uses TRBV10-2 and TRBJ2-2; D possibly corresponds to TRBD1 (6 bases). V was trimmed by 8 bases and J by 6 bases, leaving 16 bases between them. Per the germline V gene, CDR1 is WSHSY and CDR2 is SAAADI. This CDR3 spans 14 amino acids.

The genes are TRBV7-6 and TRBJ2-7; 7 bases line up with TRBD1. CDR3 size: 14 residues. Germline lookup yields CDR1 SGHVS and CDR2 FNYEAQ. J was trimmed by 6 bases and V by 5 bases; bases with no gene match: 10. This chain's CDR3 is CASSIGSGTAEQYF. The CDR3 nucleotides read TGTGCCAGCAGCATAGGATCCGGGACAGCCGAGCAGTACTTC. The variable domain in full, with the rest retrieved from reference TRBV7-6 and TRBJ2-7, is GAGVSQSPRYKVTKRGQDVALRCDPISGHVSLYWYRQALGQGPEFLTYFNYEAQQDKSGLPNDRFSAERPEGSISTLTIQRTEQRDSAMYRCASSIGSGTAEQYFGPGTRLTVT.

J is TRBJ2-7 and V is TRBV2; a possible D gene is TRBD2 (5 bases). From germline, CDR1 is SNHLY and CDR2 FYNNEI. CDR3 length equals 16 residues. With 6 bases removed from V and 0 bases from J, the gap between germline ends came to 18 bases. The CDR3 nucleotides are TGTGCCAGCAGCCACAAAGCCGGGATCAGCTCCTACGAGCAGTACTTC. Its translation: CASSHKAGISSYEQYF.

J is TRBJ1-2 and V is TRBV29-1, with a tentative D call TRBD1 (5 bases). The germline V gene encodes CDR1 SQVTM and CDR2 ANQGSEA. The CDR3 runs 11 residues. V lost 6 bases and J 3 bases, leaving 8 bases between the germline ends. The CDR3 sequence is CSVGEDYGYTF. CDR3 coding DNA: TGCAGCGTAGGGGAGGACTATGGCTACACCTTC.

The V gene is TRBV29-1, the J gene TRBJ2-6; no firm D call. In germline, CDR1 is SQVTM, CDR2 ANQGSEA. The V end lost 0 bases, the J end lost 10 bases, and 10 bases lay between the germline ends. The CDR3 has 13 amino acids. DNA of the CDR3: TGCAGCGTTGAAGATCAAAGGTTGAACGTCCTGACTTTC. As protein: CSVEDQRLNVLTF.

The genes are TRBV29-1 and TRBJ2-7; possibly TRBD2 for D (6 bases). The CDR3 totals 15 residues. The germline gives CDR1 SQVTM, CDR2 ANQGSEA. V gave up 5 bases and J gave up 4 bases, with 21 bases separating them. CDR3 in amino acids: CSVLEGSGVWYEQYF. CDR3 DNA sequence: TGCAGCGTTCTGGAGGGTTCGGGCGTCTGGTACGAGCAGTACTTC.